One sample yielded the 26 T cell receptor beta chains listed below, sequenced in a study of shared clonotypes between healthy human individuals. Produced via immunoSEQ multiplex PCR; TCRdb's table is partial and in-frame only. The sample contains millions of clones, approximately 90% of which appear only once. Sequenced: naive CD4+ T cells sorted from blood. This sample's subset: CD45RA+ positively selected. These receptors came from a man younger than 35 in good health.

The chain joins TRBV6-5 to TRBJ2-2; 13 bases map to TRBD2. This CDR3 comprises 16 residues. Germline CDR1 is MNHEY and CDR2 is SVGAGI. V shed 2 bases, J shed 8 bases, and the junction held 5 bases outside the gene matches. Written as DNA, the CDR3 is TGTGCCAGCAGTTACCACGGGACTAGCGGGAAGGGGGAGCTGTTTTTT. This translates into CASSYHGTSGKGELFF.

This rearrangement joins TRBV28 to TRBJ2-2, with a weak D call TRBD2 (6 bases). Trimming left V 6 bases short and J 2 bases short, with 13 bases between. In germline, CDR1 is MDHEN, CDR2 SYDVKM. The CDR3 consists of 15 residues. The CDR3 coding sequence is TGTGCCAGCAGCGGCGGGATTAAAAACACCGGGGAGCTGTTTTTT. Residues: CASSGGIKNTGELFF. Full variable domain (rest looked up from reference TRBV28 and TRBJ2-2): DVKVTQSSRYLVKRTGEKVFLECVQDMDHENMFWYRQDPGLGLRLIYFSYDVKMKEKGDIPEGYSVSREKKERFSLILESASTNQTSMYLCASSGGIKNTGELFFGEGSRLTVL.

This clone was counted a few times. This rearrangement joins TRBV2 to TRBJ1-1; weak D call: TRBD1 (5 bases). CDR1 and CDR2 from the germline V gene are SNHLY and FYNNEI. The CDR3 sequence is 14 residues long. V lost 7 bases to trimming and J lost 1 base, with 13 bases between them. As DNA, the CDR3 is TGTGCCAGCACCTGGGGACTCCAGAACACTGAAGCTTTCTTT. It is translated as CASTWGLQNTEAFF.

The gene calls are TRBV5-1 and TRBJ1-4, with a possible D match to TRBD1 (5 bases). V lost 4 bases and J lost 8, with 21 bases in between. The germline V gene has CDR1 SGHRS and CDR2 YFSETQ. The CDR3 spans 16 residues. The CDR3 is CASSPQGATSGEKLFF. The CDR3 DNA follows: TGCGCCAGCAGCCCTCAAGGGGCCACCTCGGGGGAAAAACTGTTTTTT.

This clone appeared once. J is TRBJ1-3 and V is TRBV4-1; D might be TRBD1 (6 bases). In germline, CDR1 is MGHRA, CDR2 YSYEKL. The V end lost 0 bases, the J end lost 4 bases, and 10 bases lay between the germline ends. The CDR3 sequence is 15 residues long. CDR3 DNA: TGCGCCAGCAGCCAAGACCCAGGGACAGGAAACACCATATATTTT. The encoded protein is CASSQDPGTGNTIYF.

CDR3 DNA: TGCGCCAGCAGCCAAGTAGGGTCTAGCACAGATACGCAGTATTTT. Encoded protein: CASSQVGSSTDTQYF. This rearrangement joins TRBV4-1 to TRBJ2-3; D uncertain. CDR1 and CDR2 from the germline V gene are MGHRA and YSYEKL. The V gene lost 1 base and the J gene lost 0 bases, with 8 bases spanning the gap. The CDR3 is made up of 15 amino acids.

The rearrangement joins TRBV28 to TRBJ2-5; possibly TRBD1 for D (5 bases). The tail of the sequence fits TRBJ2-7 better, so the J call may be wrong. The CDR3 runs 12 residues. Germline V CDR1 and CDR2: MDHEN, SYDVKM. CDR3 amino acids: CASSVQDYEQYF. The DNA of the CDR3 is TGTGCCAGCAGTGTACAGGACTACGAGCAGTACTTC.

CDR3 sequence reads: CASSKGRERTEAFF. In DNA form, the CDR3 reads TGTGCCAGCTCCAAAGGACGGGAGCGCACTGAAGCTTTCTTT. The genes are TRBV11-2 and TRBJ1-1; D not resolved. V was shortened by 8 bases and J by 4 bases, with 17 bases between the two germline ends. Germline values: CDR1 SGHAT, CDR2 FQNNGV. The CDR3 has 14 amino acids. The variable domain in full, completed from reference TRBV11-2 and TRBJ1-1, reads EAGVAQSPRYKIIEKRQSVAFWCNPISGHATLYWYQQILGQGPKLLIQFQNNGVVDDSQLPKDRFSAERLKGVDSTLKIQPAKLEDSAVYLCASSKGRERTEAFFGQGTRLTVV.

This chain uses TRBV4-1 with TRBJ2-7; either TRBD1 or TRBD2 may fit D (5 bases each). Trimming took 3 bases from V and 2 from J, leaving 14 bases between them. CDR3 size: 15 residues. The germline gives CDR1 MGHRA, CDR2 YSYEKL. The CDR3 loop is CASSQRDLRAYEQYF. CDR3 nucleotides: TGCGCCAGCAGCCAGAGGGACCTGCGGGCCTACGAGCAGTACTTC.

The rearrangement uses TRBV5-1 and TRBJ2-5, with D perhaps matching TRBD1 or TRBD2 (6 bases each). Looked up from germline, CDR1 is SGHRS and CDR2 is YFSETQ. The CDR3 is 16 amino acids. The V end lost 0 bases, the J end lost 1 base, and 13 bases lay between the germline ends. This chain's CDR3 is CASSLGGGFVQETQYF. The CDR3 bases are TGCGCCAGCAGCTTGGGAGGGGGGTTTGTCCAAGAGACCCAGTACTTC.

The chain combines TRBV5-1 with TRBJ2-1; 13 bases are shared with TRBD2. The CDR3 loop spans 17 amino acids. Germline V gene lookup returns CDR1 SGHRS and CDR2 YFSETQ. V shed 4 bases, J shed 7 bases, and the junction held 11 bases outside the gene matches. CDR3 nucleotide sequence: TGCGCCAGCAGCAGCGGGACTAGCGGGACTTCCGGGAATGAGCAGTTCTTC. This translates into CASSSGTSGTSGNEQFF.

This clone was detected only once. This chain joins TRBV7-6 and TRBJ2-3; possibly TRBD2 for D (6 bases). Per the germline V gene, CDR1 is SGHVS and CDR2 is FNYEAQ. Trimming left V 6 bases short and J 1 base short, with 14 bases between. The CDR3 is 15 amino acids. This CDR3 reads CASRGGTVGTDTQYF. The CDR3 nucleotides read TGTGCCAGCAGGGGCGGGACGGTAGGCACAGATACGCAGTATTTT.

This clone was observed once. This chain joins TRBV7-9 and TRBJ2-3; 10 bases map to TRBD2. The CDR3 runs 15 residues. The V and J ends lost 5 bases and 5 bases, in that order; junction bases with no gene match: 7. Looked up from germline, CDR1 is SEHNR and CDR2 is FQNEAQ (reference sequence). This chain's CDR3 is CASSDSGRARDTQYF. The CDR3 DNA follows: TGTGCCAGCAGCGACAGCGGGAGGGCCCGAGATACGCAGTATTTT.

This rearrangement joins TRBV5-1 to TRBJ1-5, with D unresolved. CDR1 is SGHRS and CDR2 is YFSETQ in the germline V gene. Trimming took off 1 base at V and 4 bases at J, with 6 bases between the two ends. CDR3 length equals 13 residues. The CDR3: CASSLWGNQPQHF. DNA for the CDR3: TGCGCCAGCAGCTTGTGGGGTAATCAGCCCCAGCATTTT.

V and J are TRBV5-4 and TRBJ1-2, with D uncertain. The CDR3 has 11 amino acids. Germline CDR1 and CDR2: SGHNT and YYREEE (reference sequence). The V end was cut by 4 bases, the J end by 6 bases, with 7 bases between. This CDR3 reads CASSNVNGYTF. CDR3 in DNA: TGTGCCAGCAGCAACGTAAATGGCTACACCTTC.

The chain combines TRBV6-1 with TRBJ1-2; D might be TRBD1 (5 bases). This CDR3 is 15 amino acids long. Trimming removed 7 bases at V and 8 bases at J, with 23 bases between. The germline gives CDR1 MNHNS, CDR2 SASEGT. This CDR3 is CASTTSLNLYRGYTF. CDR3 coding DNA: TGTGCCAGCACCACCTCTCTAAACCTATACAGGGGCTACACCTTC.

This chain links TRBV5-6 with TRBJ2-3; TRBD2 matches 10 bases. Germline CDR1 SGHDT, CDR2 YYEEEE. The CDR3 length is 16 residues. J lost 3 bases, V lost 4 bases, and 8 bases had no gene match. The CDR3 is CASSPRAGGRTDTQYF. The CDR3 DNA follows: TGTGCCAGCAGCCCGAGAGCGGGGGGGCGAACAGATACGCAGTATTTT.

This chain links TRBV5-1 with TRBJ2-7; TRBD1 agrees at 7 bases. Germline loops: CDR1 SGHRS, CDR2 YFSETQ. The CDR3 consists of 13 residues. The J segment lost 2 bases and the V segment lost 2 bases, leaving 1 base of the junction unmatched. CDR3 sequence: CASSFGTAYEQYF. The DNA for the CDR3 is TGCGCCAGCAGCTTCGGGACAGCCTACGAGCAGTACTTC.

The sample holds one count of this clone. The chain has TRBV6-1 and TRBJ1-5; maybe TRBD1 (5 bases). CDR3 length equals 13 residues. V was trimmed by 3 bases and J by 9 bases, leaving 12 bases between them. Germline CDR1 is MNHNS and CDR2 is SASEGT. CDR3 loop: CASSETRGVPQHF. CDR3 nucleotide sequence: TGTGCCAGCAGTGAGACAAGGGGTGTGCCCCAGCATTTT.

This clone showed up just a few times. This rearrangement joins TRBV5-1 to TRBJ1-2; D gene unclear. Trimming pared 5 bases from V and 5 bases from J, leaving 16 bases between. The CDR3 spans 14 residues. Per the germline V gene, CDR1 is SGHRS and CDR2 is YFSETQ. The CDR3, as DNA: TGCGCCAGCAGTTCCCGTGAGGGCTCGTATGGCTACACCTTC. Encoded protein: CASSSREGSYGYTF.

This chain links TRBV4-3 with TRBJ1-3; D unclear. CDR3 length: 16 residues. With 4 bases removed from V and 3 bases from J, the gap between germline ends came to 16 bases. From germline, CDR1 is LGHNA and CDR2 YSLEER. CDR3 sequence reads: CASSPRPAGGGNTIYF. As DNA, the CDR3 is TGCGCCAGCAGCCCCCGTCCCGCGGGCGGTGGAAACACCATATATTTT.

This chain joins TRBV4-1 and TRBJ1-5; no reliable D call. V shed 1 base and J shed 3 bases, with 7 bases lying between them. Germline values: CDR1 MGHRA, CDR2 YSYEKL. The CDR3 has 14 residues. CDR3 in DNA: TGCGCCAGCAGCCAAGGGCAGCTCAATCAGCCCCAGCATTTT. It specifies CASSQGQLNQPQHF.

A note on this clone: The same CDR3 is also encoded by other DNA sequences in this sample. This sequence joins TRBV28 and TRBJ2-7; TRBD1 is a possible D gene (6 bases). Trimming removed 4 bases at V and 3 bases at J, with 13 bases between. The germline gives CDR1 MDHEN, CDR2 SYDVKM. The CDR3 loop spans 14 amino acids. DNA of the CDR3: TGTGCCAGCAGTTCGCCGGGACAAAGCTACGAGCAGTACTTC. Translation: CASSSPGQSYEQYF.

The J gene is TRBJ2-2, the V gene TRBV30, with a tentative D call TRBD2 (5 bases). Germline values: CDR1 GTSNPN, CDR2 SVGIG (reference sequence). The CDR3 consists of 15 residues. The CDR3 loop is CATGVAGRNTGELFF. In DNA, the CDR3 is TGTGCGACCGGGGTGGCGGGCCGGAACACCGGGGAGCTGTTTTTT.

V usage is TRBV11-2 and J usage is TRBJ2-2, with D perhaps TRBD1 (5 bases). Trimming left V 1 base short and J 7 bases short, with 16 bases between. This CDR3 is 16 amino acids long. Per the germline V gene, CDR1 is SGHAT and CDR2 is FQNNGV. CDR3 residues: CASSLVNILGHGELFF. In nucleotides, the CDR3 is TGTGCCAGCAGCTTAGTTAATATATTGGGGCACGGGGAGCTGTTTTTT.

This sequence joins TRBV9 and TRBJ1-2; D may be TRBD1 (6 bases). Germline CDR1 and CDR2: SGDLS and YYNGEE. The CDR3 runs 15 residues. V lost 7 bases, J lost 8 bases, and 24 bases lay in between. The DNA of the CDR3 is TGTGCCAGCGCCCGGGCGGCAGGGGAATCAGAAGGCTACACCTTC. Translation: CASARAAGESEGYTF.